This T cell receptor (beta chain) originates from a study of graft-versus-host responses after intestinal transplantation. The germline V and J ends were trimmed by 0 bases and 3 bases, with 18 bases remaining between them. There are 17 residues in the CDR3. The V gene's germline CDR1 is LGHNT and CDR2 FRNRAP. This table comes from immunoSEQ multiplex PCR, and its TCRdb copy is limited to in-frame clones, with some not included. The sample records tens of thousands of clones, 91% being singletons. As regards this clone: Its antigen is still unknown.

The sequence came from a human donor who received an intestinal transplant. Sequencing was performed on unstimulated CD4+ T cells sorted from spleen or lymph node cells, taken before intestinal transplant. The chain employs TRBV12-5 and TRBJ2-7; a weak D match, TRBD2 (6 bases). This chain's CDR3 is CASGLVMRDWSLYEQYF. As DNA, the CDR3 is TGTGCTAGTGGTTTGGTAATGAGGGACTGGTCTCTCTACGAGCAGTACTTC.